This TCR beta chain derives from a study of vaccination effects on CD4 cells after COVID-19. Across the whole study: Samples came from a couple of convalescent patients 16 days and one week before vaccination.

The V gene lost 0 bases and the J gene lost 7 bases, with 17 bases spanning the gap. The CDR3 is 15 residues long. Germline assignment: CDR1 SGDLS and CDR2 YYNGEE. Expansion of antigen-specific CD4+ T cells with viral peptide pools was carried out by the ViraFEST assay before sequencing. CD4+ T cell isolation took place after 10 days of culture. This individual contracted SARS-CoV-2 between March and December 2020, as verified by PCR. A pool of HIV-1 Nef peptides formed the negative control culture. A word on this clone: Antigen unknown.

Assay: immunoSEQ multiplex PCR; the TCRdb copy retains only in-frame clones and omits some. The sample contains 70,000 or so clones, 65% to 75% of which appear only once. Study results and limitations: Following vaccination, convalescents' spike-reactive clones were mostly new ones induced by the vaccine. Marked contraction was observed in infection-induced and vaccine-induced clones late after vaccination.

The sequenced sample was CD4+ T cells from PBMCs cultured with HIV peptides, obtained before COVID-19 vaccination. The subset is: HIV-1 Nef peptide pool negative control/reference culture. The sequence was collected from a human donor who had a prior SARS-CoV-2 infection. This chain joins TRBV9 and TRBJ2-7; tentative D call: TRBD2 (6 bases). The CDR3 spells CASSVGGTPEEEQYF. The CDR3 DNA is TGTGCCAGCAGCGTAGGCGGGACCCCAGAGGAGGAGCAGTACTTC.